This T cell receptor beta chain derives from a study of blood T cells in healthy people across ages. Regarding the study as a whole: Long-lived and aged donors differed, with more naive CD4+ cells and higher diversity in the long-lived. Roughly linear declines in TCR beta diversity per million T cells occurred with age.

In the case of this clonotype: Its specificity is unknown.

For every donor, a draw yielded around 9.4 milliliters of peripheral blood. The authors extracted at least 6 micrograms of total RNA per sample. A second about 6 to 12 cycle PCR used barcoded and J-beta primers. TCRdb passed the 5' RACE reads through MiXCR, listing each CDR3 protein once. This sample yields about 970,000 distinct CDR3 sequences, of which approximately 50% are seen a single time; over 20% belongs to the top ten. Germline CDR1 SGHRS, CDR2 YFSETQ. The CDR3 is 15 amino acids. The J segment lost 5 bases and the V segment lost 4 bases, leaving 7 bases of the junction unmatched. The chain recombines TRBV5-1 with TRBJ1-5; 9 nucleotides match TRBD1. The clonotype originates from a woman aged 60-75 years in good health. Sequencing was performed on blood. In DNA, the CDR3 is TGCGCCAGCAGCGAGACCGGGACAGGGTATCAGCCCCAGCATTTT. Its protein is CASSETGTGYQPQHF.